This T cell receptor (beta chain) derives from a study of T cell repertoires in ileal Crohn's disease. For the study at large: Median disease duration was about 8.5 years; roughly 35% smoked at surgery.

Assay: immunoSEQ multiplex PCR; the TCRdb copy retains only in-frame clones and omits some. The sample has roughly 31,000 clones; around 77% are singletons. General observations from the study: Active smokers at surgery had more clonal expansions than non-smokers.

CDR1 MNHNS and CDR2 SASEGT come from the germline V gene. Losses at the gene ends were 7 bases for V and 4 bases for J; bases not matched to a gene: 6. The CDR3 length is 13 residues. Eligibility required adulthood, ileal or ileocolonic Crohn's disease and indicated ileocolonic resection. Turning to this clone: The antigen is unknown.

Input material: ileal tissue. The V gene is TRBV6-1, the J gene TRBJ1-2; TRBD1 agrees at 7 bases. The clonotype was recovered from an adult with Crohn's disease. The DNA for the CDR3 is TGTGCCAGCACTATGGGACAGACCTATGGCTACACCTTC. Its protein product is CASTMGQTYGYTF.